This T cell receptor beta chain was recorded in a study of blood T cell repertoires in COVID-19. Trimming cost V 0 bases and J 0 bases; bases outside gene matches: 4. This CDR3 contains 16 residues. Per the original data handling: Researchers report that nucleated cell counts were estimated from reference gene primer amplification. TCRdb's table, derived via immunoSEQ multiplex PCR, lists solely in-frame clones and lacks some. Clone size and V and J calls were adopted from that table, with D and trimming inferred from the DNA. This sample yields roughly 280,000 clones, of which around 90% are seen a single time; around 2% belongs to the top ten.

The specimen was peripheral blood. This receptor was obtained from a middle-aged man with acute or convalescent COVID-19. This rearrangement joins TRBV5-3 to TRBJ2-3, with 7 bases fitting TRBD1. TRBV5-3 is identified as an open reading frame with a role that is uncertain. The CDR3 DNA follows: TGTGCCAGAAGCTTGGCCGGGACAGAGAGCACAGATACGCAGTATTTT. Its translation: CARSLAGTESTDTQYF.